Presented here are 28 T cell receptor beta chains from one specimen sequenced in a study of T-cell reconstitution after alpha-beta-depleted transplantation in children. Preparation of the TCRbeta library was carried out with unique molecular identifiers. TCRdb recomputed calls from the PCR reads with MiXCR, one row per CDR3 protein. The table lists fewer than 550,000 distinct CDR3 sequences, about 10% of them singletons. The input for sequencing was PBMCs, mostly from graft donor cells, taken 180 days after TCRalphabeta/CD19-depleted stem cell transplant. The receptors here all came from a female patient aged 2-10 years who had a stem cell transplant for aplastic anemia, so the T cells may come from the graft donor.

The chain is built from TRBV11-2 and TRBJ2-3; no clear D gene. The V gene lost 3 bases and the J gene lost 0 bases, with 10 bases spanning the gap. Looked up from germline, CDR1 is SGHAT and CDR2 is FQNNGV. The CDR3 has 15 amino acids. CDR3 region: CASSFLGISTDTQYF. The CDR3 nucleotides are TGTGCCAGCAGCTTCTTAGGAATAAGCACAGATACGCAGTATTTT.

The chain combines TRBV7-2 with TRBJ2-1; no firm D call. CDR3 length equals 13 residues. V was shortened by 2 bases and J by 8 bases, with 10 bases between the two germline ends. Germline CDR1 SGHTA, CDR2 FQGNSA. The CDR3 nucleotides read TGTGCCAGCAGCTTATATACCGAAGATGAGCAGTTCTTC. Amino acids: CASSLYTEDEQFF.

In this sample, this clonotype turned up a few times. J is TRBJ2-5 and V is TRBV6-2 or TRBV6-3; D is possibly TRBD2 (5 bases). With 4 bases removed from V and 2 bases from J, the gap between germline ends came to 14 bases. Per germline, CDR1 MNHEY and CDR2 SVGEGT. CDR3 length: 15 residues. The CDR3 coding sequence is TGTGCCAGCAGTTCGTGGGAGAGACAACAAGAGACCCAGTACTTC. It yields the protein CASSSWERQQETQYF.

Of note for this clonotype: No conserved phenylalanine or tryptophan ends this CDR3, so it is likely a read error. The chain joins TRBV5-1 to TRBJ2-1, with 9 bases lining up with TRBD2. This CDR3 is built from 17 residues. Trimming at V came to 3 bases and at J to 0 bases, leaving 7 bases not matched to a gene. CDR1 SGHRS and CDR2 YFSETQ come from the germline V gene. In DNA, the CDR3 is TGCGCCAGCAGCTACCCGACTAGCGGAAGCTCCTACAATGAGCAGTTCTCC. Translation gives CASSYPTSGSSYNEQFS.

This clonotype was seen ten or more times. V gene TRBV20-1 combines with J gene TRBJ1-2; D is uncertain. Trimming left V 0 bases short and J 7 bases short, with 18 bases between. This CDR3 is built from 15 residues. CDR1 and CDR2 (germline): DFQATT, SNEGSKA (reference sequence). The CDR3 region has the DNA TGCAGTGCTAGAGATCTGACCGCCTCCCGGGGTGGCTACACCTTC. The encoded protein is CSARDLTASRGGYTF.

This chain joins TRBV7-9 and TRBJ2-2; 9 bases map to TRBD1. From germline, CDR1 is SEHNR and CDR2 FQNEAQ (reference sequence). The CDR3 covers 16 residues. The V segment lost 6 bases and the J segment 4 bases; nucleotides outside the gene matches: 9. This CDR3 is CASSLTGTGPTGELFF. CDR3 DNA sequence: TGTGCCAGCAGTCTGACCGGGACAGGGCCCACCGGGGAGCTGTTTTTT.

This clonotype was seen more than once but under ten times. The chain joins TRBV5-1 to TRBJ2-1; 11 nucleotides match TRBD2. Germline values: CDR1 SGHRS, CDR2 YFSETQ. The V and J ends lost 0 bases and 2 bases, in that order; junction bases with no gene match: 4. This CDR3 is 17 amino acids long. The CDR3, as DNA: TGCGCCAGCAGCTTGGGACTAGCGGGATTAACCTACAATGAGCAGTTCTTC. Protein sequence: CASSLGLAGLTYNEQFF.

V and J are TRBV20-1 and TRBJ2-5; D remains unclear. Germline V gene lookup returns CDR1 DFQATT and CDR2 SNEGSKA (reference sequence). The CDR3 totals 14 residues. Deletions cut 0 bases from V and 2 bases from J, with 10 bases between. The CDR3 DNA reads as TGCAGTGCTAGAGATCGGATTTCGCAAGAGACCCAGTACTTC. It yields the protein CSARDRISQETQYF.

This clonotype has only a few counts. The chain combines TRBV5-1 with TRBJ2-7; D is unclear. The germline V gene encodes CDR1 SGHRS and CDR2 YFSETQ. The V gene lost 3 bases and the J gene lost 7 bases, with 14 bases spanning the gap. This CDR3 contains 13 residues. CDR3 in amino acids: CASSSDTGGEQYF. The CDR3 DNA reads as TGCGCCAGCAGCTCAGACACGGGTGGAGAGCAGTACTTC.

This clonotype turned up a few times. CDR3 nucleotides: TGTGCCAGCAGTCCACAAGGGGACAGATATCAGCCCCAGCATTTT. This gives the protein CASSPQGDRYQPQHF. The V call is TRBV6-5, the J call TRBJ1-5; 7 bases match TRBD1. Germline values: CDR1 MNHEY, CDR2 SVGAGI. With 5 bases clipped from V and 5 bases from J, the junction kept 9 bases outside the gene matches. The CDR3 runs 15 residues.

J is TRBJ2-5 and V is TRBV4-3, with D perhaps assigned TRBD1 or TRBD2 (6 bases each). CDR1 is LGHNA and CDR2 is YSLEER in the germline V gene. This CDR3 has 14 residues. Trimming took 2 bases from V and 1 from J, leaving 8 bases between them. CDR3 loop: CASSQKGGQETQYF. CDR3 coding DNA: TGCGCCAGCAGCCAAAAGGGGGGCCAAGAGACCCAGTACTTC.

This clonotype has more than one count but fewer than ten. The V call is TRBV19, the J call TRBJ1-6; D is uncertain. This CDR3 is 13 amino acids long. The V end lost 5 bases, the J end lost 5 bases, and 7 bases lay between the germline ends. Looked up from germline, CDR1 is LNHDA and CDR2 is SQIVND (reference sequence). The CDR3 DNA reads TGTGCCAGTAGTGAGCAGAATAATTCACCCCTCCACTTT. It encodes CASSEQNNSPLHF.

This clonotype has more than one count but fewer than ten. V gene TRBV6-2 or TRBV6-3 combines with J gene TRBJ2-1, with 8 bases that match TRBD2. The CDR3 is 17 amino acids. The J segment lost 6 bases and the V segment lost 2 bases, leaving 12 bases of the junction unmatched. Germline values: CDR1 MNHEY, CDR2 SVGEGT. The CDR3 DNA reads TGTGCCAGCAGTTACCCTAAGGGACTAGGAAGCACCAATGAGCAGTTCTTC. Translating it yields CASSYPKGLGSTNEQFF.

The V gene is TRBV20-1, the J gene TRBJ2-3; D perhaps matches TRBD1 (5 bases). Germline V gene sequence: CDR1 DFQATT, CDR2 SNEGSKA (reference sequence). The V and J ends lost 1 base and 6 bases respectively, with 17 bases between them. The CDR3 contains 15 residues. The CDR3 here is CSARGKGLYWDTQYF. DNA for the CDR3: TGCAGTGCTAGAGGGAAGGGGCTATATTGGGATACGCAGTATTTT.

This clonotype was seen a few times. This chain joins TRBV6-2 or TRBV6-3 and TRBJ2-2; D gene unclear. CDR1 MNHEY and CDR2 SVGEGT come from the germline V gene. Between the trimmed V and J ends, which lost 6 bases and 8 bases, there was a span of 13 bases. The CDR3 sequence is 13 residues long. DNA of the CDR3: TGTGCCAGCAGCCTTACCGCCCGAGGGGAGCTGTTTTTT. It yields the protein CASSLTARGELFF.

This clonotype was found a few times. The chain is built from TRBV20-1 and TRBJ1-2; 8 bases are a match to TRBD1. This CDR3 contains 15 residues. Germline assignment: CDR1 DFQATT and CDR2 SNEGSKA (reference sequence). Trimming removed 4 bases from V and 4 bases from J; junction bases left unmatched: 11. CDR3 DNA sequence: TGCAGTGCTACCCGAGACCGGGACAGGATCTATGGCTACACCTTC. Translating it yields CSATRDRDRIYGYTF.

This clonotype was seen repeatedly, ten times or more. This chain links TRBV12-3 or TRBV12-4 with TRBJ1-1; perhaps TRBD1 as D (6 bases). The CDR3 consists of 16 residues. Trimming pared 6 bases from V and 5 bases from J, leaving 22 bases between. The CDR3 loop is CASSHTNRAGGTEAFF. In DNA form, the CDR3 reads TGTGCCAGCAGCCACACCAACAGGGCGGGTGGGACTGAAGCTTTCTTT.

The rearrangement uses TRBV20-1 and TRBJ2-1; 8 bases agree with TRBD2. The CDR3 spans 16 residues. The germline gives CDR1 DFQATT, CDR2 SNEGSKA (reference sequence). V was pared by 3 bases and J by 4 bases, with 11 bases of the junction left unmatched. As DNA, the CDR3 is TGCAGTGCTAGCCTACGGGCGGGAGGTCCTTACAATGAGCAGTTCTTC. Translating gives CSASLRAGGPYNEQFF.

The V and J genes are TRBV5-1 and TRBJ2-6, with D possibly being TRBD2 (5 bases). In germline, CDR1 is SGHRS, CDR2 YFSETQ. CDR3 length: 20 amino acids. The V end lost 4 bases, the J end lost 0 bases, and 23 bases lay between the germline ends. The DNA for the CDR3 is TGCGCCAGCAGCCTGAGAGGGATGACCTCCCCGGGCTCTGGGGCCAACGTCCTGACTTTC. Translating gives CASSLRGMTSPGSGANVLTF.

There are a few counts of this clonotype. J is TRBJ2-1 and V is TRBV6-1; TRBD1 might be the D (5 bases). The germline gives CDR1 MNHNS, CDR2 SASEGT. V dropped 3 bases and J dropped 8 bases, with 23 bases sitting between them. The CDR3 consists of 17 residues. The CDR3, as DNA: TGTGCCAGCAGTGACCGCCAGGGTTACTTATTAAAGGATGAGCAGTTCTTC. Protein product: CASSDRQGYLLKDEQFF.

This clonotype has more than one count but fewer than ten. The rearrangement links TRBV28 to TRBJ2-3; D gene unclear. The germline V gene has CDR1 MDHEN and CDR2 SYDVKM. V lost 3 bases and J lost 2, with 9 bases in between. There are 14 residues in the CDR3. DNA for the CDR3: TGTGCCAGCAGTTTTCTTCCCACCACAGATACGCAGTATTTT. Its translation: CASSFLPTTDTQYF.

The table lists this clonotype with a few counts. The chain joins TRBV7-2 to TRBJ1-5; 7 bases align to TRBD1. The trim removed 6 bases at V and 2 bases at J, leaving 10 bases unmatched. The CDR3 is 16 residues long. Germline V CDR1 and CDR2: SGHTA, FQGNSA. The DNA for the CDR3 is TGTGCCAGCAGTCCCGGGACAGCTGACGGCAATCAGCCCCAGCATTTT. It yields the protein CASSPGTADGNQPQHF.

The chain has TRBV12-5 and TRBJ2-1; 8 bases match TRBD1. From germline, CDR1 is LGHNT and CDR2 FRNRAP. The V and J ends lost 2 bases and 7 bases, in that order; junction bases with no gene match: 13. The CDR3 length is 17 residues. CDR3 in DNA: TGTGCTAGTGGTTTGATAACTAGGACAGGGTCTCGGAATGAGCAGTTCTTC. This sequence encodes CASGLITRTGSRNEQFF.

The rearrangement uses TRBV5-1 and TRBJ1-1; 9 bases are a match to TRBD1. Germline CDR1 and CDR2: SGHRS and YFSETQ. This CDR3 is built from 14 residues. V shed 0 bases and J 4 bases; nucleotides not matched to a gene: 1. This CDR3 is CASSLGDRATEAFF. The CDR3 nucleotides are TGCGCCAGCAGCTTGGGGGACAGGGCCACTGAAGCTTTCTTT.

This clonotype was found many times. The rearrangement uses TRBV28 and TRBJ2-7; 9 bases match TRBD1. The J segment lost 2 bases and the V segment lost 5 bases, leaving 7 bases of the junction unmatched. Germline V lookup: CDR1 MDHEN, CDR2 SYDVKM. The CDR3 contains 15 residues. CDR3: CASSTLGTGTYEQYF. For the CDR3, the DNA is TGTGCCAGCAGTACTCTCGGGACAGGGACCTACGAGCAGTACTTC.

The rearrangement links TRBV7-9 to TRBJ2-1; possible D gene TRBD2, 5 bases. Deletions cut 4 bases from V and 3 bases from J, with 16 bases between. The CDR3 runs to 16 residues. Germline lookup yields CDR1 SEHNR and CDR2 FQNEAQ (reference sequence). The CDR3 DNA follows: TGTGCCAGCAGCTGGATGAGCGGATATTACTACAATGAGCAGTTCTTC. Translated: CASSWMSGYYYNEQFF.

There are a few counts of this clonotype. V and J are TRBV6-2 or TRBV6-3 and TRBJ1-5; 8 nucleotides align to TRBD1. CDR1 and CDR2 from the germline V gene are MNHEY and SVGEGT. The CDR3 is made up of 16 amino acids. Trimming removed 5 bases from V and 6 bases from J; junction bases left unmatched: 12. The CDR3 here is CASSLRDRFIFQPQHF. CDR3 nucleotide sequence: TGTGCCAGCAGTCTTCGGGACAGGTTCATATTTCAGCCCCAGCATTTT.

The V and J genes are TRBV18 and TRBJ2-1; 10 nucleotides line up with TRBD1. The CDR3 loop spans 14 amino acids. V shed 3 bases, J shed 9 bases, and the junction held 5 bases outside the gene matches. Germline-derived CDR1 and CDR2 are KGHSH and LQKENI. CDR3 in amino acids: CASSPVTGGGEQFF. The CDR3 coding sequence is TGTGCCAGCTCACCGGTGACAGGGGGCGGTGAGCAGTTCTTC. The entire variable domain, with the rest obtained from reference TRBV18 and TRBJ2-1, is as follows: NAGVMQNPRHLVRRRGQEARLRCSPMKGHSHVYWYRQLPEEGLKFMVYLQKENIIDESGMPKERFSAEFPKEGPSILRIQQVVRGDSAAYFCASSPVTGGGEQFFGPGTRLTVL.